What follows is one T cell receptor (beta chain) and its context. Per the original data handling: Using reference gene primer amplification, nucleated cell counts were estimated. Libraries were prepared by immunoSEQ multiplex PCR; TCRdb keeps only in-frame clonotypes and omits some of them. The V and J calls and clone size come from that table; D and trimming were worked out from the DNA. The sample consists of tens of thousands of clones, around nine tenths of them appearing once. This specimen comes from a study of blood T cell repertoires in COVID-19. As for the study in general: Acute-phase and convalescent COVID-19 samples originated in the United States, Italy and Spain. T cells, B-cell-depleted T cells, or PBMCs supplied cDNA or gDNA.

The germline V gene has CDR1 SNHLY and CDR2 FYNNEI. The CDR3 extends over 16 amino acids. V dropped 5 bases and J dropped 6; count of bases not matched to a gene: 8. Sequenced sample: peripheral blood. This receptor was identified in a middle-aged man with active or convalescent COVID-19. The chain uses TRBV2 and TRBJ1-6, with 9 bases fitting TRBD1. Here the CDR3 reads CASSLTGTGSNSPLHF. CDR3 DNA: TGTGCCAGCAGTCTAACAGGGACAGGGAGTAATTCACCCCTCCACTTT. Together with reference TRBV2 and TRBJ1-6, the CDR3 gives the full variable domain: EPEVTQTPSHQVTQMGQEVILRCVPISNHLYFYWYRQILGQKVEFLVSFYNNEISEKSEIFDDQFSVERPDGSNFTLKIRSTKLEDSAMYFCASSLTGTGSNSPLHFGNGTRLTVT.